These 28 T cell receptor beta chains were all obtained from the same sample, sequenced in a study of cytomegalovirus exposure and HLA in healthy donors. The PCR employed 60 Vbeta primers together with 13 Jbeta primers. Sequencing used immunoSEQ multiplex PCR; TCRdb keeps in-frame clones, though not all of them. The sample consists of under 200,000 clones, about 79% of them appearing once. Sequences were obtained from PBMCs. The receptors were gathered from a man aged 45-60 years in good health and CMV-seropositive.

The V call is TRBV7-9, the J call TRBJ1-1, with a possible D match to TRBD1 (5 bases). There are 13 residues in the CDR3. V lost 7 bases to trimming and J lost 1 base, with 10 bases between them. Looked up from germline, CDR1 is SEHNR and CDR2 is FQNEAQ (reference sequence). CDR3 nucleotides: TGTGCCAGCACCTACGGGGGGAACACTGAAGCTTTCTTT. This encodes CASTYGGNTEAFF.

V and J are TRBV7-2 and TRBJ1-1; weak D call: TRBD1 (6 bases). The germline CDR1 and CDR2 sequences are SGHTA and FQGNSA. The CDR3 length is 15 residues. Trimming shortened V by 1 base and J by 7 bases, and 16 bases separated the two germline ends. The CDR3 coding sequence is TGTGCCAGCAGCTTAGTAGCAGGGGATAAAGTTGAAGCTTTCTTT. Translating gives CASSLVAGDKVEAFF.

This clone came up a few times. The chain has TRBV18 and TRBJ1-2, with a tentative D call TRBD1 (5 bases). The V gene's germline CDR1 is KGHSH and CDR2 LQKENI. The ends were cut back, 3 bases at V and 5 bases at J, with 7 bases in the middle. CDR3 length: 12 residues. The chain's CDR3 is CASSPGGYGYTF. The CDR3 DNA reads TGTGCCAGCTCACCGGGGGGTTATGGCTACACCTTC. The full variable domain, its missing parts supplied by reference TRBV18 and TRBJ1-2, is NAGVMQNPRHLVRRRGQEARLRCSPMKGHSHVYWYRQLPEEGLKFMVYLQKENIIDESGMPKERFSAEFPKEGPSILRIQQVVRGDSAAYFCASSPGGYGYTFGSGTRLTVV.

The rearrangement links TRBV27 to TRBJ1-2; 7 bases fit TRBD1. Germline CDR1 and CDR2: MNHEY and SMNVEV (reference sequence). This CDR3 region has 14 residues. V was pared by 6 bases and J by 5 bases, with 9 bases of the junction left unmatched. CDR3 residues: CASRFTGEPYGYTF. The CDR3 DNA reads TGTGCCAGCAGATTCACAGGGGAACCTTATGGCTACACCTTC.

This chain's CDR3 is CASSVGAGNYEQYF. CDR3 coding DNA: TGTGCCAGCAGCGTAGGTGCAGGGAACTACGAGCAGTACTTC. The rearrangement links TRBV9 to TRBJ2-7, with D possibly TRBD1 on 5 matching bases. From germline, CDR1 is SGDLS and CDR2 YYNGEE. CDR3 length: 14 amino acids. Trimming removed 0 bases at V and 3 bases at J, with 10 bases between.

The chain links TRBV15 to TRBJ2-5; unclear D gene. Trimming shortened V by 1 base and J by 4 bases, and 4 bases separated the two germline ends. CDR3 length: 12 amino acids. Germline values: CDR1 LNHNV, CDR2 YYDKDF (reference sequence). The CDR3 is CATSRGAETQYF. The CDR3 DNA reads as TGTGCCACCAGCAGAGGGGCAGAGACCCAGTACTTC.

This clone has just a few counts. This chain joins TRBV30 and TRBJ1-3; 7 bases match TRBD1. J lost 2 bases, V lost 6 bases, and 13 bases had no gene match. This CDR3 contains 16 residues. Germline-derived CDR1 and CDR2 are GTSNPN and SVGIG (reference sequence). The CDR3, as DNA: TGTGCCTGCGTAGCTACGACAGGGTCAACTGGAAACACCATATATTTT. Translating it yields CACVATTGSTGNTIYF.

This clone appeared many times. In DNA, the CDR3 is TGCGCCACCGGGCCCCCGACAGGTCCCGGCCCTGAAGGCTACACCTTC. This codes for CATGPPTGPGPEGYTF. This chain uses TRBV5-1 with TRBJ1-2, with D perhaps TRBD1 (6 bases). The germline V and J ends were trimmed by 9 bases and 8 bases, with 29 bases remaining between them. The CDR3 runs 16 residues. Germline CDR1 and CDR2: SGHRS and YFSETQ.

The chain has TRBV7-8 and TRBJ1-2; D gene uncertain. CDR3 length: 16 amino acids. V dropped 4 bases and J dropped 4 bases, with 19 bases sitting between them. In germline, CDR1 is SGHVS, CDR2 FQNEAQ. The CDR3 is CASSSGEASIPYGYTF. CDR3 DNA: TGTGCCAGCAGCTCTGGCGAGGCATCTATTCCCTATGGCTACACCTTC. Full variable domain (remainder filled in from reference TRBV7-8 and TRBJ1-2): GAGVSQSPRYKVAKRGQDVALRCDPISGHVSLFWYQQALGQGPEFLTYFQNEAQLDKSGLPSDRFFAERPEGSVSTLKIQRTQQEDSAVYLCASSSGEASIPYGYTFGSGTRLTVV.

The chain couples TRBV6-5 to TRBJ2-7; tentatively, D is TRBD2 (6 bases). Germline-derived CDR1 and CDR2 are MNHEY and SVGAGI. Trimming cost V 1 base and J 0 bases, with 13 bases left between them. The CDR3 covers 16 residues. CDR3 protein: CASSYWVGGNSYEQYF. The CDR3 region has the DNA TGTGCCAGCAGTTACTGGGTCGGGGGAAACTCCTACGAGCAGTACTTC.

The genes are TRBV7-8 and TRBJ2-5, with a possible D match to TRBD2 (5 bases). Trimming left V 7 bases short and J 4 bases short, with 13 bases between. The CDR3 sequence is 13 residues long. Germline values: CDR1 SGHVS, CDR2 FQNEAQ. CDR3 DNA: TGTGCCAGCAACCTTGGGAGTGTAGAGACCCAGTACTTC. It translates to CASNLGSVETQYF.

V and J are TRBV19 and TRBJ2-2; D possibly corresponds to TRBD2 (6 bases). The germline gives CDR1 LNHDA, CDR2 SQIVND (reference sequence). V dropped 4 bases and J dropped 0 bases, with 9 bases sitting between them. This CDR3 has 15 residues. The CDR3 protein is CASSRRDSNTGELFF. The DNA of the CDR3 is TGTGCCAGTAGTAGGAGGGATTCGAACACCGGGGAGCTGTTTTTT.

The chain has TRBV4-2 and TRBJ1-1, with TRBD1 matching over 12 bases. Germline assignment: CDR1 LGHNA and CDR2 YNFKEQ. Losses at the gene ends were 9 bases for V and 3 bases for J; bases not matched to a gene: 8. The CDR3 is made up of 15 amino acids. The CDR3 reads CASGPGQGADTEAFF. CDR3 nucleotide sequence: TGTGCCAGTGGACCGGGACAGGGGGCTGACACTGAAGCTTTCTTT.

The DNA of the CDR3 is TGTGCCCACGAATTTGGGGCAGGGTACGAGCAGTACTTC. Its protein product is CAHEFGAGYEQYF. The chain carries TRBV30 and TRBJ2-7; tentative D call: TRBD1 (5 bases). The germline V gene encodes CDR1 GTSNPN and CDR2 SVGIG (reference sequence). V lost 8 bases, J lost 4 bases, and 18 bases lay in between. The CDR3 totals 13 residues.

CDR3 protein: CASSDIRGQVDQETQYF. The CDR3 coding sequence is TGCGCCAGCAGCGACATCCGGGGACAGGTGGACCAAGAGACCCAGTACTTC. The chain employs TRBV10-1 and TRBJ2-5; 8 bases match TRBD1. CDR3 length equals 17 residues. The V and J ends lost 6 bases and 0 bases, in that order; junction bases with no gene match: 12. The germline V gene encodes CDR1 WNHNN and CDR2 SYGVQD (reference sequence).

The J gene is TRBJ1-1, the V gene TRBV7-9; D uncertain. V was trimmed by 1 base and J by 6 bases, leaving 9 bases between them. Germline V gives CDR1 SEHNR, CDR2 FQNEAQ (reference sequence). The CDR3 is made up of 13 amino acids. CDR3 loop: CASSLVSGAEAFF. The DNA of the CDR3 is TGTGCCAGCAGCTTAGTATCCGGGGCTGAAGCTTTCTTT.

The chain couples TRBV7-9 to TRBJ1-1; TRBD1 is a possible D gene (5 bases). Trimming removed 1 base from V and 0 bases from J, with 6 bases in between. The length of the CDR3 is 14 residues. Germline V CDR1 and CDR2: SEHNR, FQNEAQ (reference sequence). CDR3 residues: CASSLGGVNTEAFF. The CDR3 region has the DNA TGTGCCAGCAGCTTAGGGGGGGTGAACACTGAAGCTTTCTTT.

The rearrangement links TRBV2 to TRBJ2-5, with D possibly TRBD2 on 7 matching bases. The CDR3 extends over 14 amino acids. V was clipped by 7 bases and J by 5 bases, with 17 bases between them. Per the germline V gene, CDR1 is SNHLY and CDR2 is FYNNEI. CDR3 sequence: CASTSGGGRETQYF. Here the CDR3 DNA reads TGTGCCAGCACCTCGGGCGGGGGCCGGGAGACCCAGTACTTC.

The rearrangement links TRBV30 to TRBJ2-3, with 8 nucleotides matching TRBD1. CDR3 length: 15 residues. Germline CDR1 reads GTSNPN; CDR2 reads SVGIG (reference sequence). V was clipped by 2 bases and J by 6 bases; unmatched bases: 10. CDR3 residues: CAWSKTRGRGDTQYF. The CDR3 DNA sequence: TGTGCCTGGAGTAAGACCAGGGGGCGGGGTGATACGCAGTATTTT.

This sequence joins TRBV9 and TRBJ2-7; the match to TRBD1 covers 8 bases. CDR1 is SGDLS and CDR2 is YYNGEE in the germline V gene. Trimming at V came to 0 bases and at J to 4 bases, leaving 6 bases not matched to a gene. This CDR3 is built from 15 residues. In DNA, the CDR3 is TGTGCCAGCAGCGTAGAAGGGACAGGTCTTTACGAGCAGTACTTC. Amino acids: CASSVEGTGLYEQYF.

This rearrangement joins TRBV11-2 to TRBJ1-1; D is uncertain. The germline gives CDR1 SGHAT, CDR2 FQNNGV. V dropped 4 bases and J dropped 0 bases, with 15 bases sitting between them. The CDR3 is made up of 16 amino acids. The CDR3 sequence: CASSSMTLVLNTEAFF. The CDR3 DNA reads TGTGCCAGCAGCTCAATGACCCTAGTTTTGAACACTGAAGCTTTCTTT.

This chain joins TRBV19 and TRBJ1-6, with TRBD1 as a possible D gene (6 bases). The CDR3 extends over 15 amino acids. Trimming removed 6 bases from V and 1 base from J, with 10 bases in between. Germline V CDR1 and CDR2: LNHDA, SQIVND (reference sequence). CDR3 loop: CASSLQGSYNSPLHF. The DNA of the CDR3 is TGTGCCAGTAGCCTACAGGGTTCCTATAATTCACCCCTCCACTTT.

Only one count was recorded for this clone. The V and J genes are TRBV4-1 and TRBJ1-5; maybe TRBD1 (6 bases). V shed 2 bases and J shed 7 bases, with 21 bases lying between them. Germline CDR1 and CDR2: MGHRA and YSYEKL. The CDR3 has 17 amino acids. CDR3 region: CASSQRPALGARQPQHF. CDR3 bases: TGCGCCAGCAGCCAACGACCGGCCCTGGGGGCGAGGCAGCCCCAGCATTTT.

V gene TRBV29-1 combines with J gene TRBJ2-3, with 9 nucleotides matching TRBD2. CDR3 length: 17 amino acids. J was trimmed by 0 bases and V by 3 bases; bases with no gene match: 10. Germline V gene lookup returns CDR1 SQVTM and CDR2 ANQGSEA. The CDR3 sequence: CSVDKRGASFSTDTQYF. Here the CDR3 DNA reads TGCAGCGTTGATAAGCGGGGGGCATCATTTAGCACAGATACGCAGTATTTT.

The table lists this clone with a few counts. The gene calls are TRBV5-4 and TRBJ1-2; weak D call: TRBD1 (6 bases). CDR1 is SGHNT and CDR2 is YYREEE in the germline V gene (reference sequence). The CDR3 runs 13 residues. Between the trimmed V and J ends, which lost 4 bases and 3 bases, there was a span of 10 bases. This CDR3 reads CASSKQGDYGYTF. The CDR3 region has the DNA TGTGCCAGCAGCAAACAGGGTGACTATGGCTACACCTTC.

This chain links TRBV21-1 with TRBJ1-2. TRBV21-1 corresponds to a pseudogene. The CDR3 has 14 residues. Here the CDR3 DNA reads TGTGCCAGCAGCAAAAATGGGGGGAACTATGGCTACACCTTC. Amino acids: CASSKNGGNYGYTF.

Notes on this clone: The sample contains more than one DNA sequence encoding this CDR3. This chain uses TRBV5-1 with TRBJ2-3, with D unresolved. Per germline, CDR1 SGHRS and CDR2 YFSETQ. The length of the CDR3 is 13 residues. Trimming left V 3 bases short and J 0 bases short, with 5 bases between. DNA of the CDR3: TGCGCCAGCAGCTCTCCTAGCACAGATACGCAGTATTTT. It codes for CASSSPSTDTQYF.

This chain joins TRBV18 and TRBJ1-4; no firm D call. Between the trimmed V and J ends, which lost 4 bases and 0 bases, there was a span of 6 bases. The germline gives CDR1 KGHSH, CDR2 LQKENI. CDR3 length: 14 residues. CDR3 loop: CASSQSATNEKLFF. The CDR3 coding sequence is TGTGCCAGCTCACAGAGTGCAACTAATGAAAAACTGTTTTTT.